A single sample gave rise to the 21 T cell receptor beta chains below, sequenced in a study of human T cells and chemical hapten exposure. Specified time point: pre-sensitization, week 0. Noted treatment: therapeutic diphenylcyclopropenone sensitization with weekly scalp DPC. From the RACE reads, TCRdb called clonotypes with MiXCR, one entry per CDR3 protein. The sample has under 70,000 distinct CDR3 sequences, approximately 10% seen once; the top ten hold around 4.1%. The sample was whole blood, taken in connection with sensitization to the hapten diphenylcyclopropenone (DPC). The receptors were sampled from a woman aged 35 to 49 with alopecia areata. Some clones in this sample may be carry-over from other donors' samples.

This clonotype was seen at least ten times. The chain carries TRBV20-1 and TRBJ2-5, with D perhaps TRBD1 or TRBD2 (6 bases each). The V gene lost 4 bases and the J gene lost 4 bases, with 16 bases spanning the gap. The CDR3 runs to 14 residues. Germline assignment: CDR1 DFQATT and CDR2 SNEGSKA (reference sequence). CDR3 sequence: CSANPGAGAETQYF. CDR3 bases: TGCAGTGCTAATCCGGGGGCCGGGGCAGAGACCCAGTACTTC.

The J gene is TRBJ1-5, the V gene TRBV6-6; D is undetermined. This CDR3 has 14 residues. Trimming shortened V by 5 bases and J by 5 bases, and 13 bases separated the two germline ends. Per germline, CDR1 MNHNY and CDR2 SVGAGI (reference sequence). As DNA, the CDR3 is TGTGCCAGCAGTAGTCCCGGGCGTTATCAGCCCCAGCATTTT. It specifies CASSSPGRYQPQHF.

This clonotype was seen a few times. V usage is TRBV7-2 and J usage is TRBJ2-5; D gene unclear. The CDR3 runs 13 residues. In germline, CDR1 is SGHTA, CDR2 FQGNSA. Trimming pared 5 bases from V and 5 bases from J, leaving 12 bases between. The CDR3 DNA sequence: TGTGCCAGCAGCCCCGGTGAGGTTGAGACCCAGTACTTC. Residues: CASSPGEVETQYF.

CDR3 DNA sequence: TGCAGTGCTAGAGATCGGAGGGCGGGGACAACTAATGAAAAACTGTTTTTT. Translated: CSARDRRAGTTNEKLFF. This sequence joins TRBV20-1 and TRBJ1-4; D call uncertain. The V and J ends lost 0 bases and 0 bases respectively, with 14 bases between them. The CDR3 totals 17 residues. Germline V gene sequence: CDR1 DFQATT, CDR2 SNEGSKA (reference sequence).

There are many counts of this clonotype. The rearrangement joins TRBV21-1 to TRBJ1-1. TRBV21-1 is shown as a pseudogene. The CDR3 is 18 residues long. DNA for the CDR3: TGTGCCAGCAGCAGTATACCGGGACTGATAACCCTCGTCTCTGAAGCTTTCTTT. Its translation is CASSSIPGLITLVSEAFF.

In this sample, this clonotype turned up a few times. This rearrangement joins TRBV11-2 to TRBJ1-1; 11 bases match TRBD1. V shed 5 bases, J shed 4 bases, and the junction held 6 bases outside the gene matches. CDR1 is SGHAT and CDR2 is FQNNGV in the germline V gene. The CDR3 sequence is 15 residues long. The CDR3 spells CASSPPGTGGTEAFF. The CDR3 bases are TGTGCCAGCAGCCCACCAGGGACAGGGGGCACTGAAGCTTTCTTT.

Only one count was recorded for this clonotype. The chain links TRBV6-2 or TRBV6-3 to TRBJ1-2; no clear D. The CDR3 extends over 13 amino acids. Germline V lookup: CDR1 MNHEY, CDR2 SVGEGT. V lost 5 bases to trimming and J lost 5 bases, with 12 bases between them. DNA for the CDR3: TGTGCCAGCAGTGAAACGGAGTTGTATGGCTACACCTTC. Translating it yields CASSETELYGYTF.

The sample holds many counts of this clonotype. V and J are TRBV19 and TRBJ2-1; the match to TRBD2 covers 8 bases. V shed 6 bases, J shed 7 bases, and the junction held 8 bases outside the gene matches. The CDR3 length is 14 residues. Germline V lookup: CDR1 LNHDA, CDR2 SQIVND (reference sequence). The CDR3 region has the DNA TGTGCCAGTAGGAACGAAGCGGGAGATAATGAGCAGTTCTTC. Translation gives CASRNEAGDNEQFF.

The chain combines TRBV10-3 with TRBJ2-3; weak D call: TRBD2 (6 bases). CDR1 is ENHRY and CDR2 is SYGVKD in the germline V gene. V was cut by 11 bases and J by 2 bases, with 17 bases left in between. The CDR3 consists of 14 residues. The CDR3 loop is CAAQIGGTTDTQYF. In DNA, the CDR3 is TGTGCCGCCCAAATTGGGGGGACCACAGATACGCAGTATTTT.

This clonotype was counted between two and nine times. The chain carries TRBV6-5 and TRBJ2-5, with D perhaps TRBD1 or TRBD2 (6 bases each). Germline CDR1 reads MNHEY; CDR2 reads SVGAGI. V lost 0 bases to trimming and J lost 3 bases, with 11 bases between them. This CDR3 region has 15 residues. The CDR3 sequence is CASSYSLGGKETQYF. The CDR3 DNA follows: TGTGCCAGCAGTTACTCCTTGGGGGGCAAAGAGACCCAGTACTTC.

A note on this clonotype: This clone may be a read error of a much larger clone one base away. This chain uses TRBV11-2 with TRBJ2-7; D possibly corresponds to TRBD2 (7 bases). CDR3 length equals 14 residues. CDR1 and CDR2 from the germline V gene are SGHAT and FQNNGV. The CDR3 bases are TGTGCCAGCAGTAGGGGCGGGGGCTCCTGCGAGCAGTACTTC. This encodes CASSRGGGSCEQYF.

In its sample, this clonotype was seen many times. This rearrangement joins TRBV7-2 to TRBJ2-1; 14 nucleotides agree with TRBD2. Germline V gene data show CDR1 as SGHTA and CDR2 as FQGNSA. The V segment lost 5 bases and the J segment 6 bases; nucleotides outside the gene matches: 6. The CDR3 loop spans 16 amino acids. As DNA, the CDR3 is TGTGCCAGCAGCCACTGGGGGACTAGCGGGAGCAATGAGCAGTTCTTC. Translation: CASSHWGTSGSNEQFF.

On this clonotype itself: One end of the junction fails to match germline, which may point to a read error. V gene TRBV7-2 combines with J gene TRBJ2-2; 8 nucleotides line up with TRBD2. Germline values: CDR1 SGHTA, CDR2 FQGNSA. The CDR3 is 16 residues long. CDR3 in DNA: TGTGCCAGCAGCCCCCTAGAGCGGGGGTTGGGCGGGGAGCTGTATTTT. It specifies CASSPLERGLGGELYF. Full variable domain (rest looked up from reference TRBV7-2 and TRBJ2-2): GAGVSQSPSNKVTEKGKDVELRCDPISGHTALYWYRQSLGQGLEFLIYFQGNSAPDKSGLPSDRFSAERTGGSVSTLTIQRTQQEDSAVYLCASSPLERGLGGELYFGEGSRLTVL.

This rearrangement joins TRBV14 to TRBJ2-5; D is perhaps TRBD1 (5 bases). Trimming took off 1 base at V and 4 bases at J, with 13 bases between the two ends. Germline values: CDR1 SGHDN, CDR2 FVKESK. CDR3 length: 15 amino acids. The CDR3: CASSQVLDKTETQYF. The CDR3 region has the DNA TGTGCCAGCAGCCAAGTCCTGGACAAGACAGAGACCCAGTACTTC.

This clonotype came up a few times. The CDR3 bases are TGTGCCAGCACGGGGGGGGCCTACGAGCAGTACTTC. Its translation is CASTGGAYEQYF. V is TRBV12-3 or TRBV12-4 and J is TRBJ2-7, with TRBD2 matching 8 bases. This CDR3 has 12 residues. J lost 2 bases, V lost 7 bases, and 1 base had no gene match.

This rearrangement joins TRBV29-1 to TRBJ1-2; D is undetermined. Germline V gene data show CDR1 as SQVTM and CDR2 as ANQGSEA. Trimming shortened V by 2 bases and J by 0 bases, and 7 bases separated the two germline ends. The CDR3 is 13 amino acids. The CDR3 loop is CSVERGPNYGYTF. The CDR3 DNA sequence: TGCAGCGTTGAACGAGGGCCTAACTATGGCTACACCTTC.

This clonotype was recorded at least ten times. The chain couples TRBV7-2 to TRBJ2-5; D not resolved. CDR3 length: 13 amino acids. Germline V lookup: CDR1 SGHTA, CDR2 FQGNSA. Deletions cut 2 bases from V and 2 bases from J, with 6 bases between. This CDR3 reads CASSLNRQETQYF. The CDR3 DNA reads as TGTGCCAGCAGCTTAAACCGGCAAGAGACCCAGTACTTC.

Regarding this clonotype: Since a much larger clone is just one base distant, this may be a read error. The chain recombines TRBV9 with TRBJ2-3; D not resolved. Per germline, CDR1 SGDLS and CDR2 YYNGEE. Between the trimmed V and J ends, which lost 3 bases and 3 bases, there was a span of 5 bases. The CDR3 spans 12 residues. Written as DNA, the CDR3 is TGTGCCAGCAGCGAAGTTACAGATACGCAGTATTTT. Translation: CASSEVTDTQYF.

In this sample, this clonotype turned up many times. The chain recombines TRBV12-5 with TRBJ1-5; D is possibly TRBD1 (5 bases). The CDR3 is made up of 17 amino acids. Germline V gives CDR1 LGHNT, CDR2 FRNRAP. V was trimmed by 3 bases and J by 0 bases, leaving 15 bases between them. The DNA of the CDR3 is TGTGCTAGTGGTTTCCGTGGTGGGGGATATAGCAATCAGCCCCAGCATTTT. It yields the protein CASGFRGGGYSNQPQHF.

This chain links TRBV28 with TRBJ2-3, with 11 bases that match TRBD2. V was pared by 6 bases and J by 6 bases, with 5 bases of the junction left unmatched. Germline V CDR1 and CDR2: MDHEN, SYDVKM. The CDR3 contains 14 residues. CDR3 sequence (DNA): TGTGCCAGCAGACTAGCGGGAGCCTGGGATACGCAGTATTTT. Protein: CASRLAGAWDTQYF.

Ten or more counts support this clonotype. Written as DNA, the CDR3 is TGTGCCAGCAGCCACGGGAGGGGTCAAGCTAACTATGGCTACACCTTC. It is translated as CASSHGRGQANYGYTF. The genes are TRBV11-2 and TRBJ1-2, with D maybe TRBD1 (5 bases). Germline assignment: CDR1 SGHAT and CDR2 FQNNGV. CDR3 length: 16 residues. The V gene lost 5 bases and the J gene lost 0 bases, with 16 bases spanning the gap. The full variable domain, its missing parts supplied by reference TRBV11-2 and TRBJ1-2, is EAGVAQSPRYKIIEKRQSVAFWCNPISGHATLYWYQQILGQGPKLLIQFQNNGVVDDSQLPKDRFSAERLKGVDSTLKIQPAKLEDSAVYLCASSHGRGQANYGYTFGSGTRLTVV.